The clone carrying this T cell receptor (beta chain) is a singleton in its sample. These data come from a study of T cells in tumors after PD-1 blockade. The method was immunoSEQ multiplex PCR; TCRdb's version includes in-frame clones alone and lacks a portion of them. The table includes roughly 35,000 clones, 73% detected once. The TCR sequence derives from a human donor with basal cell carcinoma. This specimen consisted of PBMCs, obtained after anti-PD-1 treatment.

In DNA form, the CDR3 reads TGTGCCAGCAGCTCCATCCCAGTAGATACGCAGTATTTT. Its translation is CASSSIPVDTQYF. The chain couples TRBV7-3 to TRBJ2-3, with no clear D. CDR1 is SGHTA, CDR2 FQGTGA, per germline. The CDR3 is 13 residues long. Between the trimmed V and J ends, which lost 4 bases and 5 bases, there was a span of 10 bases. Full variable domain (rest looked up from reference TRBV7-3 and TRBJ2-3): GAGVSQTPSNKVTEKGKYVELRCDPISGHTALYWYRQSLGQGPEFLIYFQGTGAADDSGLPNDRFFAVRPEGSVSTLKIQRTERGDSAVYLCASSSIPVDTQYFGPGTRLTVL.